This TCR beta chain comes out of a study of blood T cell repertoires in COVID-19. Clones were sequenced by immunoSEQ multiplex PCR, and TCRdb holds only the in-frame ones, with some missing. The table lists over 350,000 clones, approximately 89% of them singletons. V lost 5 bases and J 0 bases, leaving 10 bases between the germline ends. This CDR3 comprises 13 residues. CDR1 GTSNPN and CDR2 SVGIG come from the germline V gene (reference sequence). The clonotype was recovered from a woman aged 40 to 50 who had been exposed to COVID-19. The rearrangement links TRBV30 to TRBJ1-1; D possibly corresponds to TRBD1 (6 bases). Material: PBMCs or T cells enriched from blood (not recorded which). The CDR3 nucleotides read TGTGCCTGGGGGGGCATTATGAACACTGAAGCTTTCTTT. Its translation is CAWGGIMNTEAFF.